This TCR beta chain appears in the sequencing data of a study of OX40 agonist ivuxolimab in advanced cancers. Study conclusions and caveats: By week 6 at 0.1 to 3.0 mg/kg, blood CD4+ and CD8+ T cells had expanded clonally. Antigen specificity was not determined for the expanded peripheral T cells.

About this clone itself: Its antigen is unidentified.

Generated by immunoSEQ multiplex PCR, the TCRdb table keeps only in-frame clones and is missing some. The sample carries just under 35,000 clones, approximately 92% recorded once. On cycle 4 day 1 and cycle 7 day 1, as well as at baseline, blood was sampled. The sample was CD4+ or CD8+ T cells sorted from blood, taken in a trial of the OX40 agonist ivuxolimab. This receptor was obtained from an adult with an advanced solid tumor such as melanoma, head and neck, liver or kidney cancer.

DNA for the CDR3: TGTGCCACAGGCCGGGACAGGGATACCCACGAGCAGTACTTC. This translates into CATGRDRDTHEQYF. The chain links TRBV19 to TRBJ2-7; 9 bases map to TRBD1. The germline V gene has CDR1 LNHDA and CDR2 SQIVND (reference sequence). The CDR3 runs 14 residues. J lost 5 bases, V lost 10 bases, and 12 bases had no gene match.